This T cell receptor (beta chain) was observed in a study of blood T cell repertoires in COVID-19. Whole-study context: Donors in the United States, Italy and Spain gave samples during acute or convalescent COVID-19.

Participant ages covered about 18 to 100 years across 20 to 25 US areas. Libraries were prepared by immunoSEQ multiplex PCR; TCRdb keeps only in-frame clonotypes and omits some of them. The table lists fewer than 300,000 clones, 80% to 95% of them singletons. Germline-derived CDR1 and CDR2 are SGDLS and YYNGEE. V was shortened by 4 bases and J by 3 bases, with 19 bases between the two germline ends. CDR3 length equals 16 residues. The receptor's source is a woman aged 25-40 years who had recovered from COVID-19. Source material: PBMCs or T cells enriched from blood (not recorded which). The genes are TRBV9 and TRBJ1-1, with a weak D call TRBD1 (6 bases). CDR3 bases: TGTGCCAGCAGCCCCCGGGGTTGGGGGCCATACACTGAAGCTTTCTTT. Translating it yields CASSPRGWGPYTEAFF.